The clone carrying this T cell receptor (beta chain) occurred a few times. The data originate from a study of cytotoxic CD8 clonotypes in ibrutinib-treated CLL. On the study more broadly: Enrolment comprised approximately 10 relapsed/refractory and more than 14 treatment-naive patients; under 18 were IGHV unmutated.

V shed 3 bases, J shed 3 bases, and the junction held 3 bases outside the gene matches. Per the germline V gene, CDR1 is SGDLS and CDR2 is YYNGEE. This CDR3 has 14 residues. The assay was immunoSEQ multiplex PCR, and TCRdb's table has in-frame clones only and misses some. The data contain some 200,000 clones, approximately 68% of them singletons. The material sequenced was PBMCs, taken after 24 months of ibrutinib treatment. This chain joins TRBV9 and TRBJ2-1; 7 nucleotides match TRBD2. The source of this sequence is a human donor with chronic lymphocytic leukemia. The CDR3 here is CASSARDYYNEQFF. CDR3 DNA: TGTGCCAGCAGCGCCAGGGACTACTACAATGAGCAGTTCTTC.